A single sample gave rise to the 22 T cell receptor beta chains below, sequenced in a study of blood T cell repertoires in COVID-19. TCRdb's copy holds only in-frame clones and misses some; the assay was immunoSEQ multiplex PCR. The table records roughly 130,000 clones, approximately 88% of them present only once. Sequenced input: PBMCs or T cells enriched from blood (not recorded which). All receptors derive from a man aged 35-49 years with acute COVID-19.

This chain joins TRBV6-4 and TRBJ1-2; TRBD1 matches 8 bases. Germline-derived CDR1 and CDR2 are MRHNA and SNTAGT. V gave up 6 bases and J gave up 5 bases; unmatched junction bases: 11. The CDR3 is 15 residues long. CDR3 region: CASRTTGVRLYGYTF. The DNA for the CDR3 is TGTGCCAGCAGGACGACAGGGGTTCGGCTTTATGGCTACACCTTC.

The rearrangement uses TRBV6-2 or TRBV6-3 and TRBJ2-4; the D gene is possibly TRBD1 (7 bases). Germline CDR1 reads MNHEY; CDR2 reads SVGEGT. The CDR3 has 14 amino acids. V was shortened by 5 bases and J by 7 bases, with 15 bases between the two germline ends. The CDR3, as DNA: TGTGCCAGCAGTCCCAGGGGGGATTCGAACATTCAGTACTTC. Translated: CASSPRGDSNIQYF.

This clone was recorded only once. The chain links TRBV7-2 to TRBJ2-5, with 8 positions matching TRBD1. The CDR3 sequence is 16 residues long. The V segment lost 0 bases and the J segment 6 bases; nucleotides outside the gene matches: 9. From germline, CDR1 is SGHTA and CDR2 FQGNSA. The CDR3 sequence: CASSLAVAGGSKTQYF. CDR3 DNA: TGTGCCAGCAGCTTAGCGGTGGCAGGGGGCAGCAAGACCCAGTACTTC.

This clone appeared once. The CDR3 coding sequence is TGTGCCAGCAGCTTCCCAGGGGAAATACGAGAGACCCAGTACTTC. Amino acid sequence: CASSFPGEIRETQYF. The gene calls are TRBV7-2 and TRBJ2-5; D may be TRBD1 (6 bases). CDR3 size: 15 residues. The V end lost 3 bases, the J end lost 4 bases, and 15 bases lay between the germline ends. Germline-derived CDR1 and CDR2 are SGHTA and FQGNSA.

This chain links TRBV21-1 with TRBJ1-1; the listed D gene, TRBD1, was not tested against the DNA. TRBV21-1 constitutes a pseudogene. CDR3 length: 15 residues. CDR3 in amino acids: CASSPRVPGPTEAFF. DNA of the CDR3: TGTGCCAGCAGCCCCAGGGTCCCAGGTCCTACTGAAGCTTTCTTT.

The chain links TRBV7-9 to TRBJ1-1; D perhaps matches TRBD1 (5 bases). Trimming took off 1 base at V and 5 bases at J, with 11 bases between the two ends. Looked up from germline, CDR1 is SEHNR and CDR2 is FQNEAQ (reference sequence). The CDR3 is 14 amino acids. In DNA form, the CDR3 reads TGTGCCAGCAGCTTAGTAGGGGATGATACTGAAGCTTTCTTT. Translated: CASSLVGDDTEAFF.

V gene TRBV4-2 combines with J gene TRBJ2-3; 7 bases fit TRBD2. This CDR3 spans 19 amino acids. V lost 4 bases to trimming and J lost 6 bases; unmatched junction nucleotides: 22. The V gene's germline CDR1 is LGHNA and CDR2 YNFKEQ. This chain's CDR3 is CASSRNRENPSGEGDTQYF. CDR3 bases: TGTGCCAGCAGCCGCAACCGGGAAAATCCCAGCGGGGAGGGGGATACGCAGTATTTT.

The chain joins TRBV4-1 to TRBJ1-1; TRBD1 might be the D (6 bases). Germline V gives CDR1 MGHRA, CDR2 YSYEKL. The CDR3 has 15 residues. Trimming left V 2 bases short and J 6 bases short, with 16 bases between. CDR3 coding DNA: TGCGCCAGCAGCCAAAGGGAGTCGGGGGGCTCTGAAGCTTTCTTT. Its protein product is CASSQRESGGSEAFF.

J is TRBJ2-2 and V is TRBV18; 8 bases align to TRBD1. Losses at the gene ends were 3 bases for V and 6 bases for J; bases not matched to a gene: 3. The CDR3 has 14 residues. The germline V gene encodes CDR1 KGHSH and CDR2 LQKENI. CDR3 protein: CASSPRGHAGELFF. As DNA, the CDR3 is TGTGCCAGCTCACCCAGGGGGCACGCCGGGGAGCTGTTTTTT. Supplemented by reference TRBV18 and TRBJ2-2, the full variable domain reads NAGVMQNPRHLVRRRGQEARLRCSPMKGHSHVYWYRQLPEEGLKFMVYLQKENIIDESGMPKERFSAEFPKEGPSILRIQQVVRGDSAAYFCASSPRGHAGELFFGEGSRLTVL.

The V gene is TRBV7-2, the J gene TRBJ1-2, with D possibly matching TRBD1 (5 bases). V lost 2 bases to trimming and J lost 0 bases, with 13 bases between them. CDR1 is SGHTA, CDR2 FQGNSA, per germline. The CDR3 totals 16 residues. CDR3 amino acids: CASSLNSGAANYGYTF. The CDR3, as DNA: TGTGCCAGCAGCTTAAATAGTGGGGCTGCTAACTATGGCTACACCTTC.

The rearrangement links TRBV2 to TRBJ2-3, with TRBD2 matching over 11 bases. Germline V gene data show CDR1 as SNHLY and CDR2 as FYNNEI. V gave up 10 bases and J gave up 5 bases; unmatched junction bases: 11. The CDR3 totals 15 residues. The CDR3 loop is CATGLAEPSGDTQYF. CDR3 DNA sequence: TGTGCCACGGGACTAGCGGAACCAAGCGGAGATACGCAGTATTTT.

The chain couples TRBV9 to TRBJ2-3; 11 bases line up with TRBD2. The germline V gene has CDR1 SGDLS and CDR2 YYNGEE. The ends lost 5 bases at V and 5 bases at J; junction bases unmatched: 7. The CDR3 loop spans 15 amino acids. Written as DNA, the CDR3 is TGTGCCAGCAGTTCTAGCGGGGGGCTGGGAGATACGCAGTATTTT. This translates into CASSSSGGLGDTQYF.

This clone was seen only a few times. The chain couples TRBV5-4 to TRBJ1-2; TRBD1 is a possible D gene (5 bases). V was shortened by 5 bases and J by 5 bases, with 10 bases between the two germline ends. This CDR3 is built from 12 residues. CDR1 is SGHNT, CDR2 YYREEE, per germline (reference sequence). The CDR3 DNA is TGTGCCAGCAGTTCCCAGGGATATGGCTACACCTTC. It encodes CASSSQGYGYTF.

The chain joins TRBV4-2 to TRBJ1-6, with D maybe TRBD1 (6 bases). CDR3 size: 16 residues. Per the germline V gene, CDR1 is LGHNA and CDR2 is YNFKEQ. V was pared by 4 bases and J by 8 bases, with 18 bases between. CDR3 sequence (DNA): TGTGCCAGCAGCCCCCGGACAGCTTTTTTAGATTCACCCCTCCACTTT. This encodes CASSPRTAFLDSPLHF.

CDR3 sequence reads: CASSFSGRSYEQYF. The CDR3 bases are TGTGCCAGCAGCTTTAGCGGGAGGTCCTACGAGCAGTACTTC. The chain couples TRBV7-2 to TRBJ2-7, with TRBD2 identical over 10 bases. V lost 3 bases to trimming and J lost 1 base; unmatched junction nucleotides: 0. CDR1 is SGHTA and CDR2 is FQGNSA in the germline V gene. This CDR3 spans 14 amino acids.

The chain is built from TRBV4-3 and TRBJ1-1, with 9 positions matching TRBD1. The V gene end was trimmed by 5 bases and the J gene end by 1 base; junction bases not matched to a gene: 2. CDR3 length: 14 residues. Germline V gene data show CDR1 as LGHNA and CDR2 as YSLEER. This CDR3 reads CASSSTGGNTEAFF. CDR3 DNA sequence: TGCGCCAGCAGCTCGACAGGGGGGAACACTGAAGCTTTCTTT.

This clone appeared a single time. V gene TRBV4-1 combines with J gene TRBJ1-3; TRBD1 matches at 8 bases. V was pared by 1 base and J by 4 bases, with 6 bases of the junction left unmatched. The V gene's germline CDR1 is MGHRA and CDR2 YSYEKL. CDR3 length equals 16 residues. This CDR3 is CASSQAGDRGGNTIYF. The CDR3 nucleotides are TGCGCCAGCAGCCAAGCGGGCGACAGGGGAGGAAACACCATATATTTT.

The chain has TRBV5-6 and TRBJ2-3; TRBD2 matches at 9 bases. V was pared by 1 base and J by 4 bases, with 7 bases of the junction left unmatched. The CDR3 extends over 16 amino acids. Germline CDR1 is SGHDT and CDR2 is YYEEEE. The chain's CDR3 is CASSLNSGSPPDTQYF. The CDR3 coding sequence is TGTGCCAGCAGCTTGAATAGCGGGAGTCCCCCAGATACGCAGTATTTT.

This clone was picked up a small number of times. The CDR3 DNA reads as TGTGCCAGTGGACAGGGGACCCTGAACACCGGGGAGCTGTTTTTT. Translation: CASGQGTLNTGELFF. The genes are TRBV19 and TRBJ2-2, with 9 positions matching TRBD1. The CDR3 is 15 residues long. V dropped 8 bases and J dropped 1; count of bases not matched to a gene: 5. CDR1 is LNHDA, CDR2 SQIVND, per germline (reference sequence).

The J gene is TRBJ2-5, the V gene TRBV30; 8 bases align to TRBD1. Per the germline V gene, CDR1 is GTSNPN and CDR2 is SVGIG (reference sequence). The CDR3 totals 14 residues. V lost 2 bases to trimming and J lost 5 bases; unmatched junction nucleotides: 7. The CDR3 reads CAWSSGQGGETQYF. The CDR3 region has the DNA TGTGCCTGGAGTTCCGGACAGGGTGGGGAGACCCAGTACTTC.

This chain joins TRBV3-1 (or the pseudogene TRBV3-2) and TRBJ2-2; possible D gene TRBD2, 5 bases. Germline loops: CDR1 LGHDT, CDR2 YNNKEL (reference sequence). V was shortened by 1 base and J by 6 bases, with 15 bases between the two germline ends. There are 16 residues in the CDR3. The CDR3 DNA sequence: TGTGCCAGCAGCCAAGTCCGGGGATGTGGGTCCGGGGAGCTGTTTTTT. Its translation is CASSQVRGCGSGELFF.

V gene TRBV6-2 or TRBV6-3 combines with J gene TRBJ2-7, with 9 bases identical to TRBD2. Unmatched junction bases numbered 14, after V lost 2 bases and J lost 0 bases. The CDR3 consists of 19 residues. Germline values: CDR1 MNHEY, CDR2 SVGEGT. The CDR3 sequence: CASSYNFLVLAGLSYEQYF. CDR3 DNA: TGTGCCAGCAGTTACAACTTCCTAGTCCTAGCGGGACTCTCCTACGAGCAGTACTTC.